This entry lists 15 T cell receptor beta chains sequenced from one sample in a study of technical replicates of blood from a handful of donors (dated by TCRdb to about 2017). Library prep was done by the immunoSEQ multiplex PCR assay. TCRdb mirrors the immuneACCESS table, restricted to in-frame sequences. Some clones are absent from its copies; in checked studies, under half trace to an unresolved V gene, and the reason for the others is unknown. The sample table contains about 80,000 clones; only one count was recorded for about 89% of them. The ten largest clones take up 0.35% to 0.5% of the sample. Sequencing was performed on T cells isolated from PBMCs. Receptors originate from a human donor in good health.

The J gene is TRBJ1-1, the V gene TRBV29-1; 9 nucleotides agree with TRBD1. After removal of 6 bases from V and 5 bases from J, the junction contained 4 bases not matched to a gene. In germline, CDR1 is SQVTM, CDR2 ANQGSEA. This CDR3 region has 12 residues. CDR3 residues: CSVGQGGTEAFF. The CDR3 DNA sequence: TGCAGCGTGGGACAGGGCGGGACTGAAGCTTTCTTT. Filled out from reference TRBV29-1 and TRBJ1-1, the complete variable domain reads SAVISQKPSRDICQRGTSLTIQCQVDSQVTMMFWYRQQPGQSLTLIATANQGSEATYESGFVIDKFPISRPNLTFSTLTVSNMSPEDSSIYLCSVGQGGTEAFFGQGTRLTVV.

To note about this clone: The junction differs from germline at one of its ends, possibly a read error. The chain combines TRBV5-1 with TRBJ2-1; possibly TRBD2 for D (5 bases). Per germline, CDR1 SGHRS and CDR2 YFSETQ. This CDR3 has 11 residues. This CDR3 is CASSLEDFRIF. CDR3 sequence (DNA): TGCGCCAGCAGCTTGGAGGACTTTCGGATCTTC. The variable domain in full, with the rest retrieved from reference TRBV5-1 and TRBJ2-1, is KAGVTQTPRYLIKTRGQQVTLSCSPISGHRSVSWYQQTPGQGLQFLFEYFSETQRNKGNFPGRFSGRQFSNSRSEMNVSTLELGDSALYLCASSLEDFRIFGPGTRLTVL.

CDR3 region: CASSESDRIYEQYF. The DNA for the CDR3 is TGTGCCAGCAGTGAATCCGACAGAATCTACGAGCAGTACTTC. This sequence joins TRBV2 and TRBJ2-7; perhaps TRBD1 as D (5 bases). Germline V lookup: CDR1 SNHLY, CDR2 FYNNEI. This CDR3 comprises 14 residues. The ends were cut back, 2 bases at V and 3 bases at J, with 11 bases in the middle. Based on the CDR3 plus reference TRBV2 and TRBJ2-7, the full variable domain is EPEVTQTPSHQVTQMGQEVILRCVPISNHLYFYWYRQILGQKVEFLVSFYNNEISEKSEIFDDQFSVERPDGSNFTLKIRSTKLEDSAMYFCASSESDRIYEQYFGPGTRLTVT.

The genes are TRBV5-1 and TRBJ1-4, with D maybe TRBD1 (5 bases). The germline CDR1 and CDR2 sequences are SGHRS and YFSETQ. Trimming pared 3 bases from V and 6 bases from J, leaving 12 bases between. The CDR3 is 14 residues long. CDR3 residues: CASSSASRDEKLFF. As DNA, the CDR3 is TGCGCCAGCAGCTCCGCAAGCAGGGATGAAAAACTGTTTTTT.

The chain carries TRBV5-4 and TRBJ1-1; D unclear. The CDR3 contains 12 residues. The V and J ends lost 2 bases and 5 bases respectively, with 7 bases between them. Germline V CDR1 and CDR2: SGHNT, YYREEE (reference sequence). This chain's CDR3 is CASSFADTEAFF. CDR3 nucleotides: TGTGCCAGCAGCTTTGCAGATACTGAAGCTTTCTTT.

The chain is built from TRBV11-3 and TRBJ2-1, with 12 bases fitting TRBD2. V was pared by 0 bases and J by 14 bases, with 8 bases of the junction left unmatched. Germline V gene sequence: CDR1 SGHNT, CDR2 YENEEA. CDR3 length: 15 amino acids. The CDR3 DNA sequence: TGTGCCAGCAGCTTAGATCCCCGGACTAGCGGGATCGAGTTCTTC. This codes for CASSLDPRTSGIEFF.

The V and J genes are TRBV15 and TRBJ1-4; D is possibly TRBD1 (6 bases). Germline V gene data show CDR1 as LNHNV and CDR2 as YYDKDF (reference sequence). Trimming shortened V by 4 bases and J by 8 bases, and 11 bases separated the two germline ends. This CDR3 spans 13 amino acids. CDR3: CATSNRVGEKLFF. CDR3 nucleotide sequence: TGTGCCACCAGCAACAGGGTGGGGGAAAAACTGTTTTTT. Using reference TRBV15 and TRBJ1-4 for the parts outside the CDR3, the full variable domain is DAMVIQNPRYQVTQFGKPVTLSCSQTLNHNVMYWYQQKSSQAPKLLFHYYDKDFNNEADTPDNFQSRRPNTSFCFLDIRSPGLGDTAMYLCATSNRVGEKLFFGSGTQLSVL.

This clone was observed a single time. The J gene is TRBJ2-7, the V gene TRBV6-5, with 9 nucleotides matching TRBD2. Germline values: CDR1 MNHEY, CDR2 SVGAGI. The V gene end was trimmed by 0 bases and the J gene end by 6 bases; junction bases not matched to a gene: 3. There are 14 residues in the CDR3. DNA of the CDR3: TGTGCCAGCAGTTACTCGGCGGGAGGGCGCGAGCAGTACTTC. Translating gives CASSYSAGGREQYF.

The rearrangement uses TRBV6-6 and TRBJ2-1; 9 nucleotides agree with TRBD2. In germline, CDR1 is MNHNY, CDR2 SVGAGI (reference sequence). V was pared by 4 bases and J by 5 bases, with 6 bases of the junction left unmatched. This CDR3 contains 15 residues. This chain's CDR3 is CASSFRLAEDNEQFF. As DNA, the CDR3 is TGTGCCAGCAGTTTCAGACTAGCGGAGGACAATGAGCAGTTCTTC.

V usage is TRBV7-3 and J usage is TRBJ2-2; a weak D match, TRBD2 (6 bases). The germline gives CDR1 SGHTA, CDR2 FQGTGA. This CDR3 is built from 14 residues. Trimming cost V 7 bases and J 3 bases, with 12 bases left between them. CDR3: CASKFSGDTGELFF. The CDR3, as DNA: TGTGCCAGCAAATTTAGCGGTGACACCGGGGAGCTGTTTTTT.

Comments on this clone: The junction and the germline gene differ at one end; a read error may be behind it. The chain links TRBV4-1 to TRBJ2-1; perhaps TRBD2 as D (5 bases). The CDR3 is 12 amino acids. The germline gives CDR1 MGHRA, CDR2 YSYEKL. The CDR3 spells CASSHVGNGQFF. CDR3 bases: TGCGCCAGCAGCCACGTCGGGAATGGGCAGTTCTTC.

The chain has TRBV7-2 and TRBJ2-3; TRBD2 agrees at 9 bases. V dropped 5 bases and J dropped 0; count of bases not matched to a gene: 0. Germline CDR1 and CDR2: SGHTA and FQGNSA. This CDR3 region has 14 residues. The CDR3 loop reads CASSTSGSTDTQYF. The CDR3 nucleotides read TGTGCCAGCAGCACTAGCGGGAGCACAGATACGCAGTATTTT. The complete variable domain, with remaining parts taken from reference TRBV7-2 and TRBJ2-3, reads GAGVSQSPSNKVTEKGKDVELRCDPISGHTALYWYRQSLGQGLEFLIYFQGNSAPDKSGLPSDRFSAERTGGSVSTLTIQRTQQEDSAVYLCASSTSGSTDTQYFGPGTRLTVL.

The chain links TRBV7-9 to TRBJ2-1, with no clear D. CDR3 length: 12 residues. Germline V gene sequence: CDR1 SEHNR, CDR2 FQNEAQ (reference sequence). Trimming cost V 5 bases and J 7 bases, with 9 bases left between them. The CDR3 DNA is TGTGCCAGCAGCCTCAGGTATAATGAGCAGTTCTTC. It codes for CASSLRYNEQFF.

This clone was seen once. The chain is built from TRBV14 and TRBJ2-7; 10 nucleotides match TRBD1. This CDR3 spans 16 amino acids. The V gene end was trimmed by 0 bases and the J gene end by 4 bases; junction bases not matched to a gene: 6. CDR1 SGHDN and CDR2 FVKESK come from the germline V gene. CDR3 nucleotide sequence: TGTGCCAGCAGCCAAGAGAGGGGACAGGGGCGGTACGAGCAGTACTTC. Translating it yields CASSQERGQGRYEQYF.

This chain joins TRBV15 and TRBJ2-2, with 7 positions matching TRBD2. The CDR3 is made up of 15 amino acids. Germline lookup yields CDR1 LNHNV and CDR2 YYDKDF (reference sequence). J was trimmed by 7 bases and V by 5 bases; bases with no gene match: 10. The CDR3 coding sequence is TGTGCCACCAGCGGACCCACGGGGGGAGGCGGGGAGCTGTTTTTT. Its protein is CATSGPTGGGGELFF.